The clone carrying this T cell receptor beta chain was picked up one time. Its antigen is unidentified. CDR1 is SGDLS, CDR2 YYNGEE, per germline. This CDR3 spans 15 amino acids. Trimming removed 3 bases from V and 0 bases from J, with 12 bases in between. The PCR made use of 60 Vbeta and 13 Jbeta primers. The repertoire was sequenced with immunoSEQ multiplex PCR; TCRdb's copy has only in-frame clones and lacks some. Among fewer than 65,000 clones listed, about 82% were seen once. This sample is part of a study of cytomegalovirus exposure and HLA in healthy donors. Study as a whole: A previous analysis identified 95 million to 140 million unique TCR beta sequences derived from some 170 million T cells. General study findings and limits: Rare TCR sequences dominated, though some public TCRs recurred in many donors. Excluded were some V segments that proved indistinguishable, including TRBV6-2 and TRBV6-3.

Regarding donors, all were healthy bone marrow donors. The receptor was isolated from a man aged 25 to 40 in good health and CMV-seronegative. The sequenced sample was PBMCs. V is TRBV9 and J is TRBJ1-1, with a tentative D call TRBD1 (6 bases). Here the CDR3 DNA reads TGTGCCAGCAGCGCTGAACAGGGATTGAACACTGAAGCTTTCTTT. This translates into CASSAEQGLNTEAFF.